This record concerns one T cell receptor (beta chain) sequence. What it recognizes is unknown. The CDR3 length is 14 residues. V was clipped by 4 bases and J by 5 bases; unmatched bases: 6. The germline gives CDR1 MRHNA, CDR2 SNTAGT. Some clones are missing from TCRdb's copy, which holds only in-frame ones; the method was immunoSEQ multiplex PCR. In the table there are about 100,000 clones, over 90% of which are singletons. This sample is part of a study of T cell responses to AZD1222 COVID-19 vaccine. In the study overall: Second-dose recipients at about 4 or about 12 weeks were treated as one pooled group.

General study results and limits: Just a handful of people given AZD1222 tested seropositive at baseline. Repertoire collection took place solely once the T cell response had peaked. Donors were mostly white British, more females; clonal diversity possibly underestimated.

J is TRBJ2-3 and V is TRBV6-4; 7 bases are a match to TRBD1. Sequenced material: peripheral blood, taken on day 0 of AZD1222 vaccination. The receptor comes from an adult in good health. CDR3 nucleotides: TGTGCCAGCAGTGGCCTCGCAGGGGGAGATACGCAGTATTTT. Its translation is CASSGLAGGDTQYF.